This TCR beta chain was sequenced for a study of shared clonotypes between healthy human individuals. Here immunoSEQ multiplex PCR was the method, and the copy in TCRdb shows in-frame clones only, minus some. Seen here are some 1,100,000 clones, more than 75% observed once, and the top ten hold 0.52%. Sequencing was done on a sample of memory CD4+ T cells from PBMCs. Subset described: CD45RA-negative fraction. This TCR came from a man aged 18 to 30 in good health. Some clones in this sample may be carry-over from other donors' samples.

The CDR3 DNA reads as TGTGCCAGCAGTGACAGGTCTGGTCCTGGCGAGCAGTACTTC. Its translation: CASSDRSGPGEQYF. The genes are TRBV6-1 and TRBJ2-7, with unresolved D. CDR1 MNHNS and CDR2 SASEGT come from the germline V gene. The CDR3 extends over 14 amino acids. V dropped 3 bases and J dropped 6 bases, with 15 bases sitting between them.